The 21 T cell receptor beta chains below were found in one sample sequenced in a study of T cell changes during pregnancy in multiple sclerosis. Using immunoSEQ multiplex PCR, the repertoire was profiled, and TCRdb retains in-frame clones only, with some absent. The repertoire holds about 42,000 clones, with around 80% as singletons. Sequenced here: CD4+ T cells from peripheral blood mononuclear cells, sampled before pregnancy. The origin of the receptors is a female donor with multiple sclerosis, enrolled in a pregnancy study.

The V call is TRBV27, the J call TRBJ2-6; perhaps TRBD2 as D (6 bases). With 4 bases removed from V and 0 bases from J, the gap between germline ends came to 10 bases. Germline lookup yields CDR1 MNHEY and CDR2 SMNVEV (reference sequence). This CDR3 has 16 amino acids. CDR3 residues: CASSSSVHSGANVLTF. The CDR3 bases are TGTGCCAGCAGTTCTAGCGTGCACTCTGGGGCCAACGTCCTGACTTTC.

Note on this clone: One end of the junction varies from germline; a read error may be responsible. CDR3 coding DNA: TGTGCCAGTAGTTTGAAAAAACGGACAGGGCTTTTCTTCAGGGATGAGCAGTTCTTC. Translation: CASSLKKRTGLFFRDEQFF. The gene calls are TRBV27 and TRBJ2-1, with 8 bases matching TRBD1. CDR3 length: 19 residues. Germline V gene lookup returns CDR1 MNHEY and CDR2 SMNVEV (reference sequence).

A few counts support this clone. The J gene is TRBJ1-4, the V gene TRBV29-1; D is undetermined. The CDR3 contains 14 residues. Germline V gene sequence: CDR1 SQVTM, CDR2 ANQGSEA. V was cut by 3 bases and J by 10 bases, with 18 bases left in between. CDR3 in DNA: TGCAGCGTTGATCCCCCGAGCTCGGCAGGAAAACTGTTTTTT. It encodes CSVDPPSSAGKLFF.

The chain couples TRBV5-1 to TRBJ2-1; D unresolved. CDR1 SGHRS and CDR2 YFSETQ come from the germline V gene. The ends were cut back, 7 bases at V and 9 bases at J, with 11 bases in the middle. The CDR3 contains 11 residues. CDR3 DNA: TGCGCCAGCTCCGAGACTGGTGAGCAGTTCTTC. It codes for CASSETGEQFF.

The rearrangement joins TRBV19 to TRBJ1-5, with a weak D call TRBD1 (5 bases). Germline CDR1 reads LNHDA; CDR2 reads SQIVND (reference sequence). This CDR3 spans 13 amino acids. Trimming stripped 7 bases from V and 6 bases from J, with 13 bases between. The CDR3 nucleotides are TGTGCCAGTAACCAGGGCGTCGTTCAGCCCCAGCATTTT. This encodes CASNQGVVQPQHF.

CDR3 region: CASSAGMNTEAFF. The CDR3 nucleotides read TGTGCCAGCTCAGCAGGAATGAACACTGAAGCTTTCTTT. V usage is TRBV18 and J usage is TRBJ1-1, with no clear D. Looked up from germline, CDR1 is KGHSH and CDR2 is LQKENI. V lost 5 bases to trimming and J lost 0 bases, with 7 bases between them. The CDR3 is made up of 13 amino acids.

J is TRBJ2-6 and V is TRBV6-1, with D maybe TRBD1 (6 bases). The CDR3 consists of 17 residues. Trimming took off 4 bases at V and 2 bases at J, with 15 bases between the two ends. Looked up from germline, CDR1 is MNHNS and CDR2 is SASEGT. For the CDR3, the DNA is TGTGCCAGCAGTGTGAATATAAGACAGGCTGGGGCCAACGTCCTGACTTTC. Amino acids: CASSVNIRQAGANVLTF.

The V gene is TRBV5-3, the J gene TRBJ1-5; D remains ambiguous. TRBV5-3 qualifies as an ORF whose function is uncertain. Trimming stripped 4 bases from V and 1 base from J, with 12 bases between. This CDR3 comprises 15 residues. This chain's CDR3 is CARSLVLVSNQPQHF. The CDR3 coding sequence is TGTGCCAGAAGCCTGGTCCTTGTGAGCAATCAGCCCCAGCATTTT.

The J gene is TRBJ1-5, the V gene TRBV10-2; 9 bases match TRBD1. V gave up 6 bases and J gave up 4 bases; unmatched junction bases: 4. The CDR3 totals 14 residues. Germline lookup yields CDR1 WSHSY and CDR2 SAAADI. For the CDR3, the DNA is TGCGCCAGCAGGGACAGGGGTCTTAATCAGCCCCAGCATTTT. Protein: CASRDRGLNQPQHF.

The chain combines TRBV7-2 with TRBJ2-1; TRBD2 aligns across 8 bases. V lost 5 bases to trimming and J lost 8 bases; unmatched junction nucleotides: 11. CDR3 length equals 15 residues. Germline V CDR1 and CDR2: SGHTA, FQGNSA. CDR3 nucleotide sequence: TGTGCCAGCAGCCCCAGGGCCGGGGGGGCATATGAGCAGTTCTTC. Translation gives CASSPRAGGAYEQFF.

The chain links TRBV10-3 to TRBJ2-5; the match to TRBD1 covers 7 bases. Trimming at V came to 0 bases and at J to 4 bases, leaving 5 bases not matched to a gene. CDR1 ENHRY and CDR2 SYGVKD come from the germline V gene. The CDR3 sequence is 15 residues long. The DNA for the CDR3 is TGTGCCATCAGTGAGTCGAAGGGGGCTGGAGAGACCCAGTACTTC. This gives the protein CAISESKGAGETQYF.

The chain couples TRBV6-6 to TRBJ2-7, with TRBD1 identical over 12 bases. The CDR3 length is 14 residues. Trimming took 6 bases from V and 7 from J; bases not matched to a gene: 7. Germline lookup yields CDR1 MNHNY and CDR2 SVGAGI (reference sequence). CDR3: CASSWGQGAREQYF. The CDR3 DNA reads TGTGCCAGCAGCTGGGGACAGGGGGCGAGAGAGCAGTACTTC.

V usage is TRBV2 and J usage is TRBJ2-5, with 8 bases lining up with TRBD1. This CDR3 is built from 15 residues. Germline V gives CDR1 SNHLY, CDR2 FYNNEI. J lost 1 base, V lost 6 bases, and 7 bases had no gene match. The CDR3 here is CASSFGQGGQETQYF. In DNA, the CDR3 is TGTGCCAGCAGCTTCGGACAGGGAGGCCAAGAGACCCAGTACTTC.

CDR3 in amino acids: CATETVFLSGDNLNTEAFF. The CDR3 DNA follows: TGTGCCACAGAAACTGTTTTCCTCAGTGGGGACAACCTGAACACTGAAGCTTTCTTT. The J gene is TRBJ1-1, the V gene TRBV15; D perhaps matches TRBD1 (6 bases). V was shortened by 9 bases and J by 0 bases, with 29 bases between the two germline ends. This CDR3 is 19 amino acids long. Looked up from germline, CDR1 is LNHNV and CDR2 is YYDKDF (reference sequence).

CDR3 protein: CASSLDSRTGDYQHGYTF. CDR3 nucleotide sequence: TGTGCCAGCAGCTTAGACTCCCGAACCGGGGACTATCAACATGGCTACACCTTC. V is TRBV7-9 and J is TRBJ1-2, with D possibly matching TRBD1 (5 bases). CDR3 size: 18 residues. The V gene lost 1 base and the J gene lost 6 bases, with 24 bases spanning the gap. The germline V gene encodes CDR1 SEHNR and CDR2 FQNEAQ (reference sequence).

The chain uses TRBV6-5 and TRBJ1-2; 8 nucleotides line up with TRBD1. The V and J ends lost 5 bases and 4 bases, in that order; junction bases with no gene match: 3. The CDR3 totals 13 residues. The V gene's germline CDR1 is MNHEY and CDR2 SVGAGI. The DNA of the CDR3 is TGTGCCAGCAGTCACGACAGGGGCTATGGCTACACCTTC. Translation: CASSHDRGYGYTF.

The chain has TRBV5-1 and TRBJ1-6; TRBD1 matches at 8 bases. CDR3 length: 16 residues. Unmatched junction bases numbered 10, after V lost 4 bases and J lost 7 bases. Germline assignment: CDR1 SGHRS and CDR2 YFSETQ. This CDR3 reads CASSNHVRGQNSPLHF. Written as DNA, the CDR3 is TGCGCCAGCAGCAATCACGTCAGGGGGCAGAATTCACCCCTCCACTTT.

This clone was picked up a small number of times. V usage is TRBV6-5 and J usage is TRBJ2-3; 8 bases map to TRBD2. Germline V gene lookup returns CDR1 MNHEY and CDR2 SVGAGI. Unmatched junction bases numbered 3, after V lost 10 bases and J lost 0 bases. The CDR3 spans 13 residues. For the CDR3, the DNA is TGTGCCATCCGGGAGGGAAGCACAGATACGCAGTATTTT. Its translation is CAIREGSTDTQYF.

The chain employs TRBV28 and TRBJ1-5, with 9 bases matching TRBD1. Germline CDR1 and CDR2: MDHEN and SYDVKM. The CDR3 is 16 residues long. V trimming: 6 bases; J trimming: 4 bases; junction bases outside the gene matches: 10. CDR3 residues: CASRTARDRENQPQHF. The DNA of the CDR3 is TGTGCCAGCAGAACTGCCCGGGACAGGGAAAATCAGCCCCAGCATTTT. Complete variable domain (other parts from reference TRBV28 and TRBJ1-5): DVKVTQSSRYLVKRTGEKVFLECVQDMDHENMFWYRQDPGLGLRLIYFSYDVKMKEKGDIPEGYSVSREKKERFSLILESASTNQTSMYLCASRTARDRENQPQHFGDGTRLSIL.

This rearrangement joins TRBV30 to TRBJ1-2, with TRBD1 matching 7 bases. Germline V gene data show CDR1 as GTSNPN and CDR2 as SVGIG (reference sequence). Trimming cost V 5 bases and J 7 bases; bases outside gene matches: 4. The CDR3 is 11 amino acids. The CDR3 loop reads CAWDRDAGYTF. The CDR3 DNA reads as TGTGCCTGGGACAGGGACGCTGGCTACACCTTC.

This clone was found a few times. The chain links TRBV6-4 to TRBJ2-1; 8 bases line up with TRBD2. The CDR3 totals 16 residues. V shed 3 bases, J shed 3 bases, and the junction held 7 bases outside the gene matches. Looked up from germline, CDR1 is MRHNA and CDR2 is SNTAGT. As DNA, the CDR3 is TGTGCCAGCAGTGAAGGTCCGGGGGGGCGCTACAATGAGCAGTTCTTC. This codes for CASSEGPGGRYNEQFF.